The text below deals with one T cell receptor beta chain. As yet, its antigen is unknown. The sample originates from a study of shared clonotypes between healthy human individuals. Across the study: Donors had three CD4 naive, three CD4 memory, two CD8 naive and one CD8 memory plate apiece. The study's findings and limits: Clonotypes shared by all four donors outscored non-shared clonotypes in generation probability. Sample collection involved blood only; tissue repertoires are likely different.

Donors were Caucasian adults residing in Nashville, Tennessee, USA. The CDR3 runs to 14 residues. Trimming shortened V by 0 bases and J by 3 bases, and 9 bases separated the two germline ends. Per germline, CDR1 MNHEY and CDR2 SVGAGI. Libraries were prepared by immunoSEQ multiplex PCR; TCRdb keeps only in-frame clonotypes and omits some of them. The data hold 850,000 to 1,100,000 clones, with 60% to 80% observed a single time. The sequence came from a man in his late teens or twenties in good health. Some clones in this sample may be carry-over from other donors' samples. The chain links TRBV6-5 to TRBJ2-7, with TRBD2 as a possible D gene (7 bases). Source material: memory CD4+ T cells from PBMCs. Indicated subset: CD45RA-negative fraction. CDR3: CASSYSRGGYEQYF. The CDR3 DNA follows: TGTGCCAGCAGTTACTCGAGGGGGGGCTACGAGCAGTACTTC.